The 9 T cell receptor beta chains below all came from one sample that was sequenced in a study of blood T cell repertoires in COVID-19 (dated by TCRdb to 2018 to 2021). Library creation used the immunoSEQ multiplex PCR assay. TCRdb carries this immuneACCESS record with in-frame sequences only. Its versions omit some clonotypes, under half of them owing to an unresolved V gene in the studies checked, with the rest unexplained. This sample holds 150,000 to 200,000 clones; about 88% were observed only once. The top ten constitute roughly 25% of the sample. Sequencing was performed on peripheral blood. The receptors originated from a man aged 55 to 70 with acute or convalescent COVID-19.

The V call is TRBV5-5, the J call TRBJ1-1; 9 bases map to TRBD1. Germline V CDR1 and CDR2: SGHKS, YYEKEE (reference sequence). Germline trimming cut 4 bases from V and 3 bases from J; bases unmatched to any gene: 7. The CDR3 has 15 residues. CDR3 loop: CASSLRQGVYTEAFF. Here the CDR3 DNA reads TGTGCCAGCAGCCTCCGACAGGGGGTGTACACTGAAGCTTTCTTT.

This clone has just a few counts. The chain uses TRBV5-4 and TRBJ1-5; D is perhaps TRBD1 (6 bases). Germline CDR1 is SGHNT and CDR2 is YYREEE (reference sequence). Trimming took off 3 bases at V and 1 base at J, with 11 bases between the two ends. The CDR3 runs 15 residues. The CDR3 sequence: CASSSQGTSNQPQHF. In DNA form, the CDR3 reads TGTGCCAGCAGCTCACAGGGTACGAGCAATCAGCCCCAGCATTTT.

V gene TRBV18 combines with J gene TRBJ2-1, with 9 bases identical to TRBD2. CDR1 and CDR2 (germline): KGHSH, LQKENI. CDR3 length: 14 amino acids. V shed 5 bases and J 9 bases; nucleotides not matched to a gene: 8. This CDR3 reads CASSSGLALGEQFF. The CDR3 bases are TGTGCCAGCTCATCGGGACTAGCTCTTGGTGAGCAGTTCTTC.

The rearrangement joins TRBV9 to TRBJ2-1, with a possible D match to TRBD2 (5 bases). Germline CDR1 SGDLS, CDR2 YYNGEE. V lost 0 bases to trimming and J lost 5 bases, with 12 bases between them. The CDR3 runs to 15 residues. CDR3 sequence reads: CASSVGRPEDNEQFF. DNA of the CDR3: TGTGCCAGCAGCGTAGGGAGGCCGGAGGACAATGAGCAGTTCTTC.

The chain has TRBV6-1 and TRBJ1-2, with 8 nucleotides matching TRBD1. Germline V gene data show CDR1 as MNHNS and CDR2 as SASEGT. The length of the CDR3 is 14 residues. The trim removed 5 bases at V and 2 bases at J, leaving 4 bases unmatched. CDR3 sequence reads: CASSPRQGNYGYTF. CDR3 coding DNA: TGTGCCAGCAGTCCCCGACAGGGGAACTATGGCTACACCTTC.

This sequence joins TRBV6-2 or TRBV6-3 and TRBJ1-2, with D hard to call. The V gene lost 2 bases and the J gene lost 2 bases, with 6 bases spanning the gap. The V gene's germline CDR1 is MNHEY and CDR2 SVGEGT. The CDR3 extends over 13 amino acids. In DNA, the CDR3 is TGTGCCAGCAGTTACCTCTTAAACTATGGCTACACCTTC. Translation: CASSYLLNYGYTF.

This clone has just one count. An end of the junction differs from the germline gene, which may be a read error. CDR3 coding DNA: TGTGTCAGCAGGGGACAGGGAAATCTCAATGAGCAGTTCTTC. Translating it yields CVSRGQGNLNEQFF. The chain uses TRBV6-5 and TRBJ2-1, with TRBD1 matching 9 bases. Per germline, CDR1 MNHEY and CDR2 SVGAGI. This CDR3 spans 14 amino acids.

J is TRBJ2-1 and V is TRBV15; 7 bases match TRBD2. Germline CDR1 reads LNHNV; CDR2 reads YYDKDF (reference sequence). The CDR3 covers 19 residues. With V trimmed by 0 bases and J by 0 bases, 11 bases remained unmatched. The CDR3 spells CATSREKAGRGSSYNEQFF. CDR3 coding DNA: TGTGCCACCAGCAGAGAAAAAGCGGGGCGGGGGAGCTCCTACAATGAGCAGTTCTTC.

This chain joins TRBV5-1 and TRBJ2-1; 14 bases match TRBD2. Germline V gives CDR1 SGHRS, CDR2 YFSETQ. V was clipped by 0 bases and J by 9 bases; unmatched bases: 8. The CDR3 consists of 17 residues. DNA of the CDR3: TGCGCCAGCAGCTTGGGACTAGCGGGGGGGCCGGGCAGTGAGCAGTTCTTC. It is translated as CASSLGLAGGPGSEQFF. The full variable domain, in which reference TRBV5-1 and TRBJ2-1 provide the parts outside the CDR3, is KAGVTQTPRYLIKTRGQQVTLSCSPISGHRSVSWYQQTPGQGLQFLFEYFSETQRNKGNFPGRFSGRQFSNSRSEMNVSTLELGDSALYLCASSLGLAGGPGSEQFFGPGTRLTVL.